Included here is one TCR beta chain sequence, with context. The sample belongs to a study of blood T cell repertoires in COVID-19. Per the original data handling: Reference gene primer amplification gave estimated nucleated cell counts. TCRdb's table, derived via immunoSEQ multiplex PCR, lists solely in-frame clones and lacks some. V and J calls and clone size are copied from that table; D and trimming were computed from the DNA. This table has about 120,000 clones, about 80% appearing once. CDR1 is SGHVS, CDR2 FNYEAQ, per germline. The CDR3 runs 13 residues. J was trimmed by 4 bases and V by 5 bases; bases with no gene match: 2.

The sequenced sample was peripheral blood. The chain recombines TRBV7-6 with TRBJ1-3, with 7 bases aligning to TRBD1. The clonotype was recovered from a man in his 70s with active or convalescent COVID-19. CDR3 DNA sequence: TGTGCCAGCAGCCTGGGACAGGGAAACACCATATATTTT. The encoded protein is CASSLGQGNTIYF.